Below, one TCR beta chain is given with its context. This entry is derived from a study of blood T cell repertoires in COVID-19. Study summary: The samples span acute and convalescent COVID-19 from the United States, Italy and Spain. Sample material is recorded as cDNA or gDNA derived from T cells, B-cell-depleted T cells, or PBMCs.

As processed by the authors: Scientists estimated how many nucleated cells there were by amplifying reference gene primers. Generated by immunoSEQ multiplex PCR, the TCRdb table keeps only in-frame clones and is missing some. Clone size and the V and J calls come from that table; the DNA yielded D and trimming. The repertoire holds 40,000 to 55,000 clones, with about 89% as singletons. V gave up 2 bases and J gave up 5 bases, with 10 bases separating them. Per germline, CDR1 SGHRS and CDR2 YFSETQ. There are 13 residues in the CDR3. The genes are TRBV5-1 and TRBJ1-2, with unresolved D. The receptor was derived from a man between 65 and 85 years old with active COVID-19. The sequencing input was peripheral blood. The CDR3 DNA reads TGCGCCAGCAGCTTATCAAAGGAGTATGGCTACACCTTC. Encoded protein: CASSLSKEYGYTF.